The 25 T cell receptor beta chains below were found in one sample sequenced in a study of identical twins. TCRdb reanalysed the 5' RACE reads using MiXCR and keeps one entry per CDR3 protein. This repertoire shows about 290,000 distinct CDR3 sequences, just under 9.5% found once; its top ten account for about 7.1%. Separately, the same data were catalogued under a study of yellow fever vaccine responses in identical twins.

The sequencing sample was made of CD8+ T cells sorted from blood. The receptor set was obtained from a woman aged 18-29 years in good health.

The CDR3 protein is CSAELAPRGNEQFF. For the CDR3, the DNA is TGCAGCGCCGAACTAGCGCCCCGGGGGAATGAGCAGTTCTTC. This chain uses TRBV29-1 with TRBJ2-1; 7 bases align to TRBD2. There are 14 residues in the CDR3. V lost 7 bases to trimming and J lost 7 bases; unmatched junction nucleotides: 13. In germline, CDR1 is SQVTM, CDR2 ANQGSEA.

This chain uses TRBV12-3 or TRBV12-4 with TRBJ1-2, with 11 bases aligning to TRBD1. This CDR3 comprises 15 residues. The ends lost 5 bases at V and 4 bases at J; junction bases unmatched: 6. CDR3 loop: CASSPGGTGGYGYTF. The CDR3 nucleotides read TGTGCCAGCAGTCCCGGTGGGACAGGGGGCTATGGCTACACCTTC.

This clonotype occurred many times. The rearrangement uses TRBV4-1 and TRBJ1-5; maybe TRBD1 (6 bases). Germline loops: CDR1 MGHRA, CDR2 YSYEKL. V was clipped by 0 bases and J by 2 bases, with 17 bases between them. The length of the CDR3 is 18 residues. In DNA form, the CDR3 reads TGCGCCAGCAGCCAAGACCCCTTTGGGGGGCCTCGCAATCAGCCCCAGCATTTT. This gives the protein CASSQDPFGGPRNQPQHF.

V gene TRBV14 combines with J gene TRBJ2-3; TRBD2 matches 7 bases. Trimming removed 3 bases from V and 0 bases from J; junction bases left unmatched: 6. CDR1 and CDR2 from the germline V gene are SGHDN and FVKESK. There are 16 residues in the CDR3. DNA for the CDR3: TGTGCCAGCAGCCAGCGGGAGACCCTAAGCACAGATACGCAGTATTTT. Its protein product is CASSQRETLSTDTQYF.

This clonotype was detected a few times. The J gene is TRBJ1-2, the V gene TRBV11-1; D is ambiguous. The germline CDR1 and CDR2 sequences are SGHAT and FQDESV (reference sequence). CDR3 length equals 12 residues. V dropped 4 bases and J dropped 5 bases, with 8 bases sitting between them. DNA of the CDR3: TGTGCCAGCAGCTCTGGACGGTATGGCTACACCTTC. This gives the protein CASSSGRYGYTF.

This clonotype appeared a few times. CDR3: CASSPDRTEQYF. The CDR3 region has the DNA TGTGCCAGCAGCCCGGACAGGACCGAGCAGTACTTC. The chain is built from TRBV7-9 and TRBJ2-7, with 7 bases that match TRBD1. V lost 5 bases, J lost 6 bases, and 4 bases stayed unmatched. Germline V gene data show CDR1 as SEHNR and CDR2 as FQNEAQ (reference sequence). The CDR3 loop spans 12 amino acids.

CDR3 nucleotide sequence: TGTGCCAGCAGTATAGGGACAGGGTTCTACGAGCAGTACTTC. This codes for CASSIGTGFYEQYF. The chain joins TRBV27 to TRBJ2-7, with 9 bases fitting TRBD1. CDR1 is MNHEY, CDR2 SMNVEV, per germline (reference sequence). The V and J ends lost 5 bases and 3 bases, in that order; junction bases with no gene match: 5. The CDR3 consists of 14 residues.

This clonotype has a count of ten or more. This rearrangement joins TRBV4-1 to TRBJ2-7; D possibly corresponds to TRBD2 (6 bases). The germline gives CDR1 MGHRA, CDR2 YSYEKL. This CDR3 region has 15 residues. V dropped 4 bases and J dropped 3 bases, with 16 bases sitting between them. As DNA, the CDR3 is TGCGCCAGCAGCCCGGGACTTCTTTCTAACTACGAGCAGTACTTC. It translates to CASSPGLLSNYEQYF.

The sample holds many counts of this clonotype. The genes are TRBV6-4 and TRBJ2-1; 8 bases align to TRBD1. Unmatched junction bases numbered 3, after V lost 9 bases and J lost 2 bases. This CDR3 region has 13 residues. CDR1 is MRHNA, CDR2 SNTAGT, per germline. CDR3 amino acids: CASPDRAYNEQFF. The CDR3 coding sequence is TGTGCCAGTCCGGACAGGGCCTACAATGAGCAGTTCTTC.

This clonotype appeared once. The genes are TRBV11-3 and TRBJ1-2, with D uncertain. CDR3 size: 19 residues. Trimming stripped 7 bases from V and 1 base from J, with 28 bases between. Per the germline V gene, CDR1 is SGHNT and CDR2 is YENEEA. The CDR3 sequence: CASTEWWGSPNSLNYGYTF. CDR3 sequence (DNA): TGTGCCAGCACCGAATGGTGGGGAAGTCCGAACTCGCTTAACTATGGCTACACCTTC.

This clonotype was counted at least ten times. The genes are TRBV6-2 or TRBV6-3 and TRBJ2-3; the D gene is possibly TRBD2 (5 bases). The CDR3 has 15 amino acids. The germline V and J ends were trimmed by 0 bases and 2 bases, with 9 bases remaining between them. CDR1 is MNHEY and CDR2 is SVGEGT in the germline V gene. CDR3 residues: CASSYSEGVTDTQYF. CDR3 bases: TGTGCCAGCAGTTACTCAGAGGGCGTCACAGATACGCAGTATTTT.

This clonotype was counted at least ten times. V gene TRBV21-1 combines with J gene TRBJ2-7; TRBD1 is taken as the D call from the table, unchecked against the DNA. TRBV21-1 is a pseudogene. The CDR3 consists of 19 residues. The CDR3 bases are TGTGCCAGCACCGGGGGGGCTGAATCCGGGACAGGAAGTTCCTACGAGCAGTACTTC. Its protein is CASTGGAESGTGSSYEQYF.

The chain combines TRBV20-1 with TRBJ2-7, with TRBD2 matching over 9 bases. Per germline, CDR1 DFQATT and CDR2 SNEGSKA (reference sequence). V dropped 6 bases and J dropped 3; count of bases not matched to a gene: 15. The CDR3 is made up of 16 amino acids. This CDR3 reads CSASPRLAVTIYEQYF. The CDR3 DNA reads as TGCAGTGCCTCTCCAAGACTAGCGGTTACGATCTACGAGCAGTACTTC.

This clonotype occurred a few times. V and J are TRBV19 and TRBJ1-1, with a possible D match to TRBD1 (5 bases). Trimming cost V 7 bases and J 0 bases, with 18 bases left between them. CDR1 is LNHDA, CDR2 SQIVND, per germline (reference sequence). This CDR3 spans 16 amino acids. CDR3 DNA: TGTGCCAGTACCTATGCTGACACCAGGGTGAACACTGAAGCTTTCTTT. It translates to CASTYADTRVNTEAFF.

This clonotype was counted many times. The DNA for the CDR3 is TGTGCCAGCAGTCCCATCTACGAGCAGTACTTC. Amino acid sequence: CASSPIYEQYF. The rearrangement uses TRBV27 and TRBJ2-7; no reliable D call. The CDR3 has 11 amino acids. V was pared by 5 bases and J by 3 bases, with 5 bases between. Per germline, CDR1 MNHEY and CDR2 SMNVEV (reference sequence).

The CDR3 sequence is CSASMAGTDSSEQYF. The CDR3 nucleotides read TGCAGTGCTAGCATGGCCGGGACGGACTCTTCCGAGCAGTACTTC. The chain joins TRBV20-1 to TRBJ2-7; D might be TRBD1 or TRBD2, each matching 5 bases. CDR1 DFQATT and CDR2 SNEGSKA come from the germline V gene (reference sequence). V lost 3 bases to trimming and J lost 6 bases, with 21 bases between them. CDR3 size: 15 residues.

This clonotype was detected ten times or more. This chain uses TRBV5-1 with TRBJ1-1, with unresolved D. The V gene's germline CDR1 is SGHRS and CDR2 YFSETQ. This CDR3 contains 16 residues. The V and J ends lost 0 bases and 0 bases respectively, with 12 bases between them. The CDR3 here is CASSLAFEGLNTEAFF. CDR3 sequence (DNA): TGCGCCAGCAGCTTGGCCTTCGAGGGTTTGAACACTGAAGCTTTCTTT.

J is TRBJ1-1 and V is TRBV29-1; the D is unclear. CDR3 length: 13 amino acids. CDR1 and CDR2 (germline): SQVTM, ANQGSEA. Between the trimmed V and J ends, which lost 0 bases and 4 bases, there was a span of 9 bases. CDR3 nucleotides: TGCAGCGTTGAAGATCTCCTGTCCACTGAAGCTTTCTTT. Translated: CSVEDLLSTEAFF. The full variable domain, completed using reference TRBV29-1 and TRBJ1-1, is SAVISQKPSRDICQRGTSLTIQCQVDSQVTMMFWYRQQPGQSLTLIATANQGSEATYESGFVIDKFPISRPNLTFSTLTVSNMSPEDSSIYLCSVEDLLSTEAFFGQGTRLTVV.

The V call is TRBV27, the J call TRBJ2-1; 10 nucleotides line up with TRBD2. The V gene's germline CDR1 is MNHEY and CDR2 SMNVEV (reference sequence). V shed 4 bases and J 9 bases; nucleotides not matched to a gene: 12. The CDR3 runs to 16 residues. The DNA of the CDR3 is TGTGCCAGCAGTTCCCTAGCGGGGGAGGCGACATGTGAGCAGTTCTTC. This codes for CASSSLAGEATCEQFF.

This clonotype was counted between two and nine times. CDR3 amino acids: CASSLGQTYNEQFF. The CDR3, as DNA: TGTGCCAGCAGCTTAGGACAAACCTACAATGAGCAGTTCTTC. The chain joins TRBV11-2 to TRBJ2-1; D is unclear. The CDR3 contains 14 residues. Germline values: CDR1 SGHAT, CDR2 FQNNGV. V dropped 1 base and J dropped 2 bases, with 6 bases sitting between them.

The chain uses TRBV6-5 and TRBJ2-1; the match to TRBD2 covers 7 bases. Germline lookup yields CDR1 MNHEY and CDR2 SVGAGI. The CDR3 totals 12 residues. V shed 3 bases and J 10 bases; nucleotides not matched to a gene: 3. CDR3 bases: TGTGCCAGCAGTTATCGAGCGGGGGAGCAGTTCTTC. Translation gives CASSYRAGEQFF.

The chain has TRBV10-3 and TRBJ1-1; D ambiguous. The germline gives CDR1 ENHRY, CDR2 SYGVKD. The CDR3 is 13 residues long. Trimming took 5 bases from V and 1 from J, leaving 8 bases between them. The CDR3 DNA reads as TGTGCCATCAGTTCCACTGAGAACACTGAAGCTTTCTTT. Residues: CAISSTENTEAFF.

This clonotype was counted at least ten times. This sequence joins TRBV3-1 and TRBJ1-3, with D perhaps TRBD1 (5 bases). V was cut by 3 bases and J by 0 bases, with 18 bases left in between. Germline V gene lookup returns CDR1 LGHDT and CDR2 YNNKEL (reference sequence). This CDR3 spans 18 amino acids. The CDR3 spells CASSHDRQSKISGNTIYF. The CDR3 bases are TGTGCCAGCAGCCACGATAGACAGAGTAAAATCTCTGGAAACACCATATATTTT.

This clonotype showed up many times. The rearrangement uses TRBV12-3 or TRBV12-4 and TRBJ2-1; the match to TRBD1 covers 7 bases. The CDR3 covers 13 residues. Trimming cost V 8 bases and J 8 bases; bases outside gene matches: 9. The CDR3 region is CASYRGPADEQFF. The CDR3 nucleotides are TGTGCCAGCTACAGGGGACCGGCGGATGAGCAGTTCTTC.

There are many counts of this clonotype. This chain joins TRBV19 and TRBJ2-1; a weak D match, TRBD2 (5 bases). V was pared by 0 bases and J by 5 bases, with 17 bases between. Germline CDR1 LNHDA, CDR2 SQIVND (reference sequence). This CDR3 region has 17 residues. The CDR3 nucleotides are TGTGCCAGTAGTATAGACTCTTTCCAGCGGAAGAACAATGAGCAGTTCTTC. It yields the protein CASSIDSFQRKNNEQFF.